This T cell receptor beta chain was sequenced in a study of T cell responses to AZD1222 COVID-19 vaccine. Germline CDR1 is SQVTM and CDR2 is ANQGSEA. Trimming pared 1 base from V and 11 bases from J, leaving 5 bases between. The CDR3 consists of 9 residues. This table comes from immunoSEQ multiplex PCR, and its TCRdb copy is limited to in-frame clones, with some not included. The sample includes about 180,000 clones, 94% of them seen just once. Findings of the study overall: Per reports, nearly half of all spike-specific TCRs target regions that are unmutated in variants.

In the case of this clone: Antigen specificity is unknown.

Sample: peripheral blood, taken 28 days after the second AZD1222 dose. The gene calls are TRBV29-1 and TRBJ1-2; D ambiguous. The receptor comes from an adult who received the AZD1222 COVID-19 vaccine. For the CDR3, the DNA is TGCAGCGTTGAAGGGACTTACACCTTC. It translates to CSVEGTYTF.